This entry lists 2 T cell receptor beta chains sequenced from one sample in a study of metastatic and nonmetastatic thyroid tumors. TCRdb redid the clone calls on the PCR reads using MiXCR. The sample has under 100,000 clones, 8.6% seen once; the top ten hold approximately 8.8%. Thyroid surgery was preceded by no treatment in any patient. The sequenced sample consisted of blood. The origin of the receptors is a female donor with papillary thyroid cancer or a benign thyroid nodule (not recorded which). Some clones in this sample may be carry-over from other donors' samples.

This clone was counted ten times or more. The gene calls are TRBV6-4 and TRBJ2-2; a possible D gene is TRBD1 (5 bases). Trimming removed 2 bases at V and 4 bases at J, with 8 bases between. The length of the CDR3 is 14 residues. Germline-derived CDR1 and CDR2 are MRHNA and SNTAGT. CDR3 protein: CASSDDRVTGELFF. CDR3 DNA: TGTGCCAGCAGTGACGACAGAGTCACCGGGGAGCTGTTTTTT.

This clone was found many times. The chain recombines TRBV11-3 with TRBJ1-2; 8 nucleotides agree with TRBD1. This CDR3 region has 17 residues. In germline, CDR1 is SGHNT, CDR2 YENEEA. The V gene end was trimmed by 5 bases and the J gene end by 5 bases; junction bases not matched to a gene: 16. CDR3 nucleotides: TGTGCCAGCAGCACCTTCAGGGGGCCTAACCCATGGTATGGCTACACCTTC. Translation gives CASSTFRGPNPWYGYTF.